The entry below gives a single T cell receptor (beta chain) sequence along with its context. The germline V gene encodes CDR1 LNHDA and CDR2 SQIVND (reference sequence). This CDR3 contains 14 residues. With 7 bases clipped from V and 5 bases from J, the junction kept 7 bases outside the gene matches. This sample was included in a study of OX40 agonist ivuxolimab in advanced cancers. TCRdb's copy holds only in-frame clones and misses some; the assay was immunoSEQ multiplex PCR. The sample has 30,000 to 35,000 clones; approximately 90% are singletons. Sequencing used CD4+ or CD8+ T cells sorted from blood, obtained in a trial of the OX40 agonist ivuxolimab. The receptor was isolated from an adult with an advanced solid tumor such as melanoma, head and neck, liver or kidney cancer. This sequence joins TRBV19 and TRBJ2-1; 8 bases align to TRBD1. CDR3 in DNA: TGTGCCAGTACTCCCGGGACAGGTAACAATGAGCAGTTCTTC. This translates into CASTPGTGNNEQFF. Drawing the rest from reference TRBV19 and TRBJ2-1, the complete variable domain is DGGITQSPKYLFRKEGQNVTLSCEQNLNHDAMYWYRQDPGQGLRLIYYSQIVNDFQKGDIAEGYSVSREKKESFPLTVTSAQKNPTAFYLCASTPGTGNNEQFFGPGTRLTVL.